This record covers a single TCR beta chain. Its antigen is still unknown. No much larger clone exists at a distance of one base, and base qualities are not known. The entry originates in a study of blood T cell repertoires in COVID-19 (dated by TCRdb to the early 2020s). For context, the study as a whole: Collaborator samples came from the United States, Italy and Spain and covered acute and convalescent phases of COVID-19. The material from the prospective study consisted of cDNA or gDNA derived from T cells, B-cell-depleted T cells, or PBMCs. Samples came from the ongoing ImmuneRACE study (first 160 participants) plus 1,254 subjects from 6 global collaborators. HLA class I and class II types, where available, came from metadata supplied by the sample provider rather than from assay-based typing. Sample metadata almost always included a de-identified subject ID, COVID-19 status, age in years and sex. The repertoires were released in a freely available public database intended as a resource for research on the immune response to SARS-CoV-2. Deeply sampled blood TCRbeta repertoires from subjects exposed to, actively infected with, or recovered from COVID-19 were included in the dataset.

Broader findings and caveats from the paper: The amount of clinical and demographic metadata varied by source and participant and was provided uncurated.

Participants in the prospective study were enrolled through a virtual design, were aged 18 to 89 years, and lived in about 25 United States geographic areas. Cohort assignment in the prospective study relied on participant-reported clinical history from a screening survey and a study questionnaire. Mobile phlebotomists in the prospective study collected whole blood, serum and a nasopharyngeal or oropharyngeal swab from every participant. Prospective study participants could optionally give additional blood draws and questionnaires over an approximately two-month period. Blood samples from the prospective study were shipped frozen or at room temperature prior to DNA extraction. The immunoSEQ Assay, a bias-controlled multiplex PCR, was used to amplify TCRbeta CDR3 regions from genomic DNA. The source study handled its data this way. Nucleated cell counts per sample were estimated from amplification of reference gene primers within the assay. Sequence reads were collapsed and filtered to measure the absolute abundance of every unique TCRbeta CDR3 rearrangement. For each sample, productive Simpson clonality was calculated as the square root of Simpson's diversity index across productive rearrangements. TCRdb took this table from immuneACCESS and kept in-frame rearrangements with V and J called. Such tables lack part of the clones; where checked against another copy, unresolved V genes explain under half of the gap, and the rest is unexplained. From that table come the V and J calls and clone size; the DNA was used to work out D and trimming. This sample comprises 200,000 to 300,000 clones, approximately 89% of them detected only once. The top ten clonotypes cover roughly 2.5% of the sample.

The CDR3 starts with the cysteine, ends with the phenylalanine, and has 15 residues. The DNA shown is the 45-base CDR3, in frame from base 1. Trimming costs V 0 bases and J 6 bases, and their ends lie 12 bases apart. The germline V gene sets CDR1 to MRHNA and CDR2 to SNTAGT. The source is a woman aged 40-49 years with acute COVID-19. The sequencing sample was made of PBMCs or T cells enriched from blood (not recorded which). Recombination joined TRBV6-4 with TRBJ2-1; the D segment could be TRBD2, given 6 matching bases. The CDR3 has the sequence CASSDSRSGSNEQFF. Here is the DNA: TGTGCCAGCAGTGACTCGAGGAGCGGGTCCAATGAGCAGTTCTTC.